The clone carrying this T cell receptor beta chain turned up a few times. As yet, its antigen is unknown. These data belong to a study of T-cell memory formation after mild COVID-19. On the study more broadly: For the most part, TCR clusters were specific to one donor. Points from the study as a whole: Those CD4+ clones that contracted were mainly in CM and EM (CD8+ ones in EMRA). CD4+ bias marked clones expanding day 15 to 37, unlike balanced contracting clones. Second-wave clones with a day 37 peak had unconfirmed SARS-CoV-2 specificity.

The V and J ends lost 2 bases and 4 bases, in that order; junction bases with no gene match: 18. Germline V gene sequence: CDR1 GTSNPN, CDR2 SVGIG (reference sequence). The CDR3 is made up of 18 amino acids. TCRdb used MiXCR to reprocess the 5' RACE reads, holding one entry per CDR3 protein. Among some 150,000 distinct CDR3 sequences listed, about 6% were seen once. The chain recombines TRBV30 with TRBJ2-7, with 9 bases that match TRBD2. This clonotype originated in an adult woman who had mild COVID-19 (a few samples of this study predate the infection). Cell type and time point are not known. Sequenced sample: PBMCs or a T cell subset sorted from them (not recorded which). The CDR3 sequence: CAWSSGLTSGPSKYEQYF. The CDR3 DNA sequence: TGTGCCTGGAGTTCTGGCCTTACTAGCGGGCCTTCTAAATACGAGCAGTACTTC. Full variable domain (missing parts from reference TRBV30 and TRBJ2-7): SQTIHQWPATLVQPVGSPLSLECTVEGTSNPNLYWYRQAAGRGLQLLFYSVGIGQISSEVPQNLSASRPQDRQFILSSKKLLLSDSGFYLCAWSSGLTSGPSKYEQYFGPGTRLTVT.